These T cell receptor beta chains were read from a single sample in a study of OX40 agonist ivuxolimab in advanced cancers. Using immunoSEQ multiplex PCR, the repertoire was profiled, and TCRdb retains in-frame clones only, with some absent. The repertoire has 50,000 to 70,000 clones, roughly 90% of them found once; the top ten carry around 0.42%. This specimen was CD4+ or CD8+ T cells sorted from blood, taken in a trial of the OX40 agonist ivuxolimab. The receptors were sampled from an adult with an advanced solid tumor such as melanoma, head and neck, liver or kidney cancer. Both conserved end residues are part of each CDR3. The D gene is left open where the match is weak. Only some rows state a clone size, as once, few, many or a class for expanded clones.

D,V,size,J,DNA,CDR3
NA,TRBV27,NA,TRBJ2-6,TGTGCCAGCAGCCGACAGGCCTCCTCTGGGGCCAACGTCCTGACTTTC,CASSRQASSGANVLTF
NA,TRBV6-4,NA,TRBJ2-2,TGTGCCAGCAGCCCCGACAGAACGAACACCGGGGAGCTGTTTTTT,CASSPDRTNTGELFF
TRBD1,TRBV5-6,NA,TRBJ1-1,TGTGCCAGCAGTTATGGGGACAGGGGGCTCGACACTGAAGCTTTCTTT,CASSYGDRGLDTEAFF
NA,TRBV11-3,NA,TRBJ2-7,TGTGCCAGCAGCGGCGGCGAACGATTCTACGAGCAGTACTTC,CASSGGERFYEQYF
NA,TRBV10-3,NA,TRBJ1-1,TGTGCCATCAGCTGGGAACAGGGAGGCACTGAAGCTTTCTTT,CAISWEQGGTEAFF
NA,TRBV6-5,NA,TRBJ1-3,TGTGCCAGCAGTTACTCCCCGGGCAGGCCTGGAAACACCATATATTTT,CASSYSPGRPGNTIYF
NA,TRBV11-3,once,TRBJ2-1,TGTGCCAGCAGCTTATCATACAATGAGCAGTTCTTC,CASSLSYNEQFF
NA,TRBV20-1,NA,TRBJ2-3,TGCAGTGCTAGTCCCGGTGATACGCAGTATTTT,CSASPGDTQYF
TRBD2,TRBV5-8,NA,TRBJ2-1,TGTGCCAGCAGGGGAACAAAGACTAGCGGGAGCTCCTACAATGAGCAGTTCTTC,CASRGTKTSGSSYNEQFF
NA,TRBV6-5,NA,TRBJ2-1,TGTGCCAGCAGGGGACCGGGGGTACTTGAGCAGTTCTTC,CASRGPGVLEQFF
TRBD2,TRBV15,NA,TRBJ2-3,TGTGCCACCAGCAGCGAGCGGGAGGGCACAGATACGCAGTATTTT,CATSSEREGTDTQYF
NA,TRBV14,NA,TRBJ2-2,TGTGCCAGCAGCCAGCAGGGGTTTAACGGGGAGCTGTTTTTT,CASSQQGFNGELFF
NA,TRBV6-6,NA,TRBJ2-1,TGTGCCAGCAGCTCTCAGTCCTACAATGAGCAGTTCTTC,CASSSQSYNEQFF
TRBD1,TRBV19,NA,TRBJ2-1,TGTGCCAGTAGTACTGGACAGGCGAGCTCCTACAATGAGCAGTTCTTC,CASSTGQASSYNEQFF
TRBD2,TRBV5-4,NA,TRBJ2-7,TGTGCCAGCAGCCTGAGACTAGCGGGAGCCGACGACGAGCAGTACTTC,CASSLRLAGADDEQYF
TRBD2,TRBV10-3,once,TRBJ2-3,TGTGCCATCAGTGTACAGGGACTAGCGGGAACAGATACGCAGTATTTT,CAISVQGLAGTDTQYF
TRBD2,TRBV11-3,NA,TRBJ2-2,TGTGCCAGCAAGTTACTAGCGGGAGGAACGAACACCGGGGAGCTGTTTTTT,CASKLLAGGTNTGELFF
TRBD2,TRBV19,NA,TRBJ2-3,TGTGCCAGTAGTATCCCACCTACCGGTACTAGCGGGAGAACAGATACGCAGTATTTT,CASSIPPTGTSGRTDTQYF
NA,TRBV27,NA,TRBJ1-2,TGTGCCAGCAGTTGGGTCCGAGGGGATGGCTACACCTTC,CASSWVRGDGYTF
NA,TRBV11-2,NA,TRBJ2-7,TGTGCCAGCAGCCCGAGACTAGACTCCTACGAGCAGTACTTC,CASSPRLDSYEQYF
NA,TRBV6-6,NA,TRBJ1-1,TGTGCCAGCAGTTACCCAGGGATGTCTGAAGCTTTCTTT,CASSYPGMSEAFF
TRBD1,TRBV4-1,NA,TRBJ2-7,TGCGCCAGCAGCCAAGTGGGGATGGGACAGGTTCCCTACGAGCAGTACTTC,CASSQVGMGQVPYEQYF
TRBD2,TRBV19,NA,TRBJ2-3,TGTGCCAGTAGTATAGATAGGTCTAGCGGGATTTCCACAGATACGCAGTATTTT,CASSIDRSSGISTDTQYF
NA,TRBV4-1,NA,TRBJ2-3,TGCGCCAGCAGCCAAGATAGGGGGCTAGCGGGTGATCGGTTTGTGGCAGATACGCAGTATTTT,CASSQDRGLAGDRFVADTQYF
TRBD2,TRBV25-1,NA,TRBJ2-7,TGTGCCAGCAGTGAATATAGCGGGAGGGCTTCCTACGAGCAGTACTTC,CASSEYSGRASYEQYF
NA,TRBV2,NA,TRBJ2-1,TGTGCCAGCAGACAAGGGGGATATGAGCAGTTCTTC,CASRQGGYEQFF
NA,TRBV11-3,NA,TRBJ2-1,TGTGCCAGCAGCCCATCGTGGTTGGGTGAGCAGTTCTTC,CASSPSWLGEQFF
NA,TRBV29-1,NA,TRBJ2-3,TGCAGCACTAAGGAGGGGCAAGATACGCAGTATTTT,CSTKEGQDTQYF
TRBD2,TRBV5-1,NA,TRBJ2-3,TGCGCCAGCAGCTCAACAGCGGGAATCGCAGATACGCAGTATTTT,CASSSTAGIADTQYF
NA,TRBV18,once,TRBJ2-6,TGTGCCAGCTCATCAATTACGGGGCATTTTATTTCTGGGGCCAACGTCCTGACTTTC,CASSSITGHFISGANVLTF
NA,TRBV7-2,NA,TRBJ2-7,TGTGCCAGCAGCTTACCAGACAACACCTACGAGCAGTACTTC,CASSLPDNTYEQYF
TRBD2,TRBV2,NA,TRBJ2-1,TGTGCCAGCCTTGTCGGGACTAGCGGTAATGAGCAGTTCTTC,CASLVGTSGNEQFF
TRBD2,TRBV4-3,once,TRBJ2-7,TGCGCCAGCAGCCAAGATCCAACTAGCGGGGGCGAGCAGTACTTC,CASSQDPTSGGEQYF
NA,TRBV29-1,NA,TRBJ1-1,TGCAGCGTCACGGATCCCCCAGTCACTGAAGCTTTCTTT,CSVTDPPVTEAFF
NA,TRBV18,NA,TRBJ1-1,TGTGCCAGCTCACCACTCGATTATGGTATCGGGGGCGGCGGTGTCACTGAAGCTTTCTTT,CASSPLDYGIGGGGVTEAFF
TRBD1,TRBV11-3,NA,TRBJ1-2,TGTGCCAGCAGCTTAGATCACAGGGGCTCCTATGGCTACACCTTC,CASSLDHRGSYGYTF
NA,TRBV29-1,NA,TRBJ2-2,TGCAGCGTTACGGCTTACACCGGGGAGCTGTTTTTT,CSVTAYTGELFF
TRBD1,TRBV6-5,once,TRBJ1-4,TGTGCCAGCAGTTACCGGACAGGGGCCGGTGAAAAACTGTTTTTT,CASSYRTGAGEKLFF
NA,TRBV2,once,TRBJ1-2,TGTGCCAGCAGGCGTAACTATGGCTACACCTTC,CASRRNYGYTF
NA,TRBV9,few,TRBJ1-1,TGTGCCAGCAGCCCCAGGGGTGCAGTGAACACTGAAGCTTTCTTT,CASSPRGAVNTEAFF
NA,TRBV21-1,NA,TRBJ1-2,TGTGCCAGCAGCGTTCGAAGGGGACAGGGGCTATGGAGTGACTATGGCTACACCTTC,CASSVRRGQGLWSDYGYTF
NA,TRBV30,NA,TRBJ1-1,TGTGCCTGGAGAACAAGTTCCGTGGGCACTGAAGCTTTCTTT,CAWRTSSVGTEAFF